The clone carrying this T cell receptor (beta chain) has only a few counts. What it recognizes is unknown. The entry originates in a study of graft-versus-host responses after intestinal transplantation. Study-level background: Recipients were given multivisceral, liver-intestinal, or isolated intestinal transplants. Each patient got anti-thymocyte globulin induction, then tacrolimus and steroids for about 3 years. Study conclusions and caveats: High graft-versus-host to host-versus-graft T cell clonal ratios marked allografts of patients with graft-donor macrochimerism.

Method: immunoSEQ multiplex PCR; TCRdb's copy keeps in-frame clones and lacks some. The repertoire holds 50,000 to 55,000 clones, with approximately 88% as singletons. The material was unstimulated CD4+ T cells sorted from spleen or lymph node cells, obtained before transplant. The clonotype was recovered from a human donor who was the organ donor for an intestinal transplant.

CDR3 DNA: TGCGCCAGCAGCTCCGGGACAGGGGGAGGGCAGCCCCAGCATTTT. This encodes CASSSGTGGGQPQHF. The gene calls are TRBV5-1 and TRBJ1-5; 11 bases are shared with TRBD1. The junction had 6 bases not matched to a gene; V was cut back by 3 bases and J by 7 bases. Germline assignment: CDR1 SGHRS and CDR2 YFSETQ. The CDR3 totals 15 residues.